What follows are 18 T cell receptor beta chains derived from one specimen sequenced in a study of blood T cell repertoires in COVID-19. TCRdb's copy holds only in-frame clones and misses some; the assay was immunoSEQ multiplex PCR. Of 80,000 to 100,000 clones detected, 60% to 85% appear once; the ten largest clones hold 15% to 20%. Sequencing was carried out using peripheral blood. These receptors all stem from a human donor in a cohort sampled during active COVID-19.

The chain is built from TRBV27 and TRBJ2-3; 9 bases map to TRBD2. This CDR3 is 15 amino acids long. Germline-derived CDR1 and CDR2 are MNHEY and SMNVEV (reference sequence). V shed 2 bases and J 2 bases; nucleotides not matched to a gene: 2. The CDR3 here is CASSLAGGITDTQYF. The CDR3 nucleotides are TGTGCCAGCAGTTTAGCGGGAGGGATCACAGATACGCAGTATTTT.

This clone was recorded only once. This chain links TRBV27 with TRBJ1-2; 8 bases fit TRBD1. Germline V lookup: CDR1 MNHEY, CDR2 SMNVEV (reference sequence). CDR3 length: 15 amino acids. V was pared by 7 bases and J by 8 bases, with 15 bases of the junction left unmatched. CDR3 sequence: CASKSRRQGAVGYTF. The CDR3 nucleotides read TGTGCCAGCAAATCCCGCCGGCAGGGGGCGGTCGGCTACACCTTC.

V and J are TRBV11-2 and TRBJ2-1; D call uncertain. Germline V lookup: CDR1 SGHAT, CDR2 FQNNGV. There are 16 residues in the CDR3. Deletions cut 0 bases from V and 4 bases from J, with 13 bases between. CDR3 nucleotide sequence: TGTGCCAGCAGCTTAGAGGTCTTTGGCAGTTACAATGAGCAGTTCTTC. This translates into CASSLEVFGSYNEQFF.

In DNA form, the CDR3 reads TGTGCCAGCAGCCCAGTGGGCGGGCGCGAGCAGTACTTC. Residues: CASSPVGGREQYF. V usage is TRBV13 and J usage is TRBJ2-7, with a tentative D call TRBD2 (5 bases). This CDR3 contains 13 residues. CDR1 and CDR2 from the germline V gene are PRHDT and FYEKMQ (reference sequence). Trimming pared 5 bases from V and 6 bases from J, leaving 14 bases between.

This clone was recorded only once. Here the CDR3 DNA reads TGTGCCACCAGTGACCCCCCCGGACAGGGAAACATTCAGTACTTC. This sequence encodes CATSDPPGQGNIQYF. The chain links TRBV24-1 to TRBJ2-4, with 8 bases matching TRBD1. The CDR3 totals 15 residues. In germline, CDR1 is KGHDR, CDR2 SFDVKD. V shed 4 bases and J 6 bases; nucleotides not matched to a gene: 7.

This clone was picked up many times. This chain connects TRBV5-6 to TRBJ2-7, with a tentative D call TRBD1 (6 bases). Germline assignment: CDR1 SGHDT and CDR2 YYEEEE. This CDR3 comprises 15 residues. V was pared by 3 bases and J by 2 bases, with 15 bases between. The CDR3 protein is CASSSERTAAYEQYF. The CDR3 DNA is TGTGCCAGCAGCTCCGAACGGACAGCAGCCTACGAGCAGTACTTC.

The sample holds a few counts of this clone. Here the CDR3 reads CASMQGQAYEQFF. CDR3 nucleotides: TGTGCCAGCATGCAGGGACAGGCATATGAGCAGTTCTTC. The chain has TRBV2 and TRBJ2-1, with 8 bases identical to TRBD1. Germline-derived CDR1 and CDR2 are SNHLY and FYNNEI. CDR3 length equals 13 residues. V shed 7 bases and J 8 bases; nucleotides not matched to a gene: 7.

V and J are TRBV5-4 and TRBJ2-2, with 7 bases that match TRBD1. Looked up from germline, CDR1 is SGHNT and CDR2 is YYREEE (reference sequence). The CDR3 contains 16 residues. Unmatched junction bases numbered 12, after V lost 4 bases and J lost 6 bases. CDR3 DNA: TGTGCCAGCAGCATGTACAGGGGCATCCGTCCCGGGGAGCTGTTTTTT. Translated: CASSMYRGIRPGELFF.

This chain links TRBV5-4 with TRBJ2-1; D may be TRBD2 (6 bases). V lost 4 bases to trimming and J lost 8 bases, with 13 bases between them. The CDR3 totals 13 residues. Looked up from germline, CDR1 is SGHNT and CDR2 is YYREEE (reference sequence). This chain's CDR3 is CASSRLGAHEQFF. In DNA form, the CDR3 reads TGTGCCAGCAGCAGACTAGGGGCCCATGAGCAGTTCTTC.

The chain couples TRBV28 to TRBJ1-1; 11 positions agree with TRBD1. The V segment lost 3 bases and the J segment 2 bases; nucleotides outside the gene matches: 14. CDR1 is MDHEN, CDR2 SYDVKM, per germline. The CDR3 is made up of 19 amino acids. CDR3 loop: CASSFFWTGTGGANTEAFF. CDR3 sequence (DNA): TGTGCCAGCAGTTTTTTTTGGACCGGGACAGGGGGGGCCAACACTGAAGCTTTCTTT.

This clone was observed a single time. The V call is TRBV18, the J call TRBJ1-1, with 7 nucleotides matching TRBD1. Looked up from germline, CDR1 is KGHSH and CDR2 is LQKENI. The V gene end was trimmed by 2 bases and the J gene end by 1 base; junction bases not matched to a gene: 1. The CDR3 loop spans 14 amino acids. Here the CDR3 reads CASSPTGANTEAFF. The CDR3 DNA follows: TGTGCCAGCTCACCAACAGGGGCGAACACTGAAGCTTTCTTT. Filled out from reference TRBV18 and TRBJ1-1, the complete variable domain reads NAGVMQNPRHLVRRRGQEARLRCSPMKGHSHVYWYRQLPEEGLKFMVYLQKENIIDESGMPKERFSAEFPKEGPSILRIQQVVRGDSAAYFCASSPTGANTEAFFGQGTRLTVV.

The CDR3 is CATSDGDINGYTF. Written as DNA, the CDR3 is TGTGCCACCAGTGATGGGGACATCAATGGCTACACCTTC. The chain combines TRBV24-1 with TRBJ1-2; perhaps TRBD1 as D (6 bases). The CDR3 length is 13 residues. The ends were cut back, 3 bases at V and 6 bases at J, with 10 bases in the middle. Germline V gene data show CDR1 as KGHDR and CDR2 as SFDVKD.

The chain recombines TRBV9 with TRBJ1-1; D is unresolved. Germline-derived CDR1 and CDR2 are SGDLS and YYNGEE. There are 15 residues in the CDR3. V dropped 0 bases and J dropped 1 base, with 10 bases sitting between them. The CDR3 bases are TGTGCCAGCAGCGTAGATCCAGGTCAGAACACTGAAGCTTTCTTT. Its protein product is CASSVDPGQNTEAFF.

The chain recombines TRBV9 with TRBJ1-2; 8 bases match TRBD1. CDR1 SGDLS and CDR2 YYNGEE come from the germline V gene. V was pared by 4 bases and J by 5 bases, with 10 bases of the junction left unmatched. The CDR3 is 15 amino acids. The CDR3 is CASSLLTGVGYGYTF. Written as DNA, the CDR3 is TGTGCCAGCAGCCTTTTGACAGGGGTAGGGTATGGCTACACCTTC.

The chain employs TRBV19 and TRBJ2-1; 8 nucleotides match TRBD2. Looked up from germline, CDR1 is LNHDA and CDR2 is SQIVND (reference sequence). The CDR3 runs to 15 residues. Trimming cost V 6 bases and J 0 bases; bases outside gene matches: 4. CDR3 protein: CASSPRGGSYNEQFF. In DNA, the CDR3 is TGTGCCAGTAGCCCCCGGGGGGGCTCCTACAATGAGCAGTTCTTC.

This clone was recorded a few times. J is TRBJ2-2 and V is TRBV7-9; 8 bases agree with TRBD1. The CDR3 consists of 14 residues. Germline V gene data show CDR1 as SEHNR and CDR2 as FQNEAQ (reference sequence). The V and J ends lost 3 bases and 6 bases, in that order; junction bases with no gene match: 3. The CDR3 sequence is CASSLTGEPGELFF. The CDR3 DNA reads TGTGCCAGCAGCTTGACAGGGGAGCCCGGGGAGCTGTTTTTT.

This chain connects TRBV9 to TRBJ2-1; a weak D match, TRBD1 (6 bases). The CDR3 extends over 21 amino acids. V gave up 3 bases and J gave up 0 bases, with 28 bases separating them. Looked up from germline, CDR1 is SGDLS and CDR2 is YYNGEE. DNA for the CDR3: TGTGCCAGCAGCGCACGAATACCGGGACACAACCCTTTAAGCTCCTACAATGAGCAGTTCTTC. Protein sequence: CASSARIPGHNPLSSYNEQFF.

CDR3 coding DNA: TGTGCCTGGAGTGATAGGGCAGGGTGGGGTCAGCCCCAGCATTTT. This sequence encodes CAWSDRAGWGQPQHF. The chain combines TRBV30 with TRBJ1-5; possible D gene TRBD1, 5 bases. Trimming removed 1 base from V and 6 bases from J, with 16 bases in between. The CDR3 spans 15 residues. Germline loops: CDR1 GTSNPN, CDR2 SVGIG (reference sequence). The whole variable domain, remainder taken from reference TRBV30 and TRBJ1-5, is SQTIHQWPATLVQPVGSPLSLECTVEGTSNPNLYWYRQAAGRGLQLLFYSVGIGQISSEVPQNLSASRPQDRQFILSSKKLLLSDSGFYLCAWSDRAGWGQPQHFGDGTRLSIL.